A single sample gave rise to the 7 T cell receptor beta chains below, sequenced in a study of siplizumab effects on memory and regulatory T cells. No antigen is known for these receptors. Cocultured for roughly 6 days at 37°C were the mixed lymphocyte reaction cells. The assay was immunoSEQ multiplex PCR, and TCRdb's table has in-frame clones only and misses some. The repertoire includes 4,000 to 5,000 clones, 48% of them detected once, and 3.5% to 4.5% sits in the top ten. The sample taken for sequencing was CFSE-low (dividing) CD4+ T cells sorted from an allogeneic mixed lymphocyte reaction. The receptors were sampled from a human donor in good health; the cells came from an allogeneic mixed lymphocyte reaction. Some clones in this sample may be carry-over from other donors' samples.

This chain links TRBV5-1 with TRBJ1-4; D gene unclear. Germline CDR1 and CDR2: SGHRS and YFSETQ. V was pared by 5 bases and J by 3 bases, with 8 bases between. The CDR3 is 13 amino acids. CDR3 sequence (DNA): TGCGCCAGCAGGGCCTTCGCTAATGAAAAACTGTTTTTT. Residues: CASRAFANEKLFF.

V is TRBV11-2 and J is TRBJ2-2, with a tentative D call TRBD2 (7 bases). With 6 bases removed from V and 1 base from J, the gap between germline ends came to 12 bases. This CDR3 is 15 amino acids long. Looked up from germline, CDR1 is SGHAT and CDR2 is FQNNGV. The CDR3 coding sequence is TGTGCCAGCAGACAAGGGGGGGTGAACACCGGGGAGCTGTTTTTT. The encoded protein is CASRQGGVNTGELFF.

The V call is TRBV18, the J call TRBJ1-1, with D maybe TRBD1 (5 bases). The CDR3 contains 14 residues. Trimming shortened V by 5 bases and J by 6 bases, and 16 bases separated the two germline ends. CDR1 and CDR2 (germline): KGHSH, LQKENI. The CDR3 DNA reads as TGTGCCAGCTCAGGATTAAGGGGCCCCTCTGAAGCTTTCTTT. Amino acids: CASSGLRGPSEAFF.

The chain employs TRBV7-2 and TRBJ1-6; D is undetermined. V lost 11 bases, J lost 6 bases, and 20 bases lay in between. Germline V gives CDR1 SGHTA, CDR2 FQGNSA. The CDR3 is 15 amino acids. CDR3 sequence reads: CAVRLQLTGNSPLHF. The CDR3 DNA reads as TGTGCCGTACGTTTACAGCTTACTGGTAATTCACCCCTCCACTTT.

V is TRBV5-6 and J is TRBJ2-1; D gene unclear. V dropped 1 base and J dropped 10 bases, with 12 bases sitting between them. Germline lookup yields CDR1 SGHDT and CDR2 YYEEEE. The CDR3 is 13 residues long. This CDR3 reads CASSLSVLWEQFF. The CDR3 DNA is TGTGCCAGCAGCTTGTCGGTCCTCTGGGAGCAGTTCTTC.

This clone came up once. Mismatch with germline at one junction end may stem from a read error. The chain has TRBV20-1 and TRBJ2-5; D gene uncertain. Germline assignment: CDR1 DFQATT and CDR2 SNEGSKA (reference sequence). The CDR3 loop spans 11 amino acids. This chain's CDR3 is CSARDLEPQYF. The CDR3, as DNA: TGCAGTGCTAGAGACCTAGAGCCCCAGTACTTC.

This clone has only a few counts. This rearrangement joins TRBV4-1 to TRBJ2-1; 7 bases agree with TRBD1. The CDR3 is 16 amino acids. The germline CDR1 and CDR2 sequences are MGHRA and YSYEKL. Losses at the gene ends were 1 base for V and 6 bases for J; bases not matched to a gene: 9. CDR3 in amino acids: CASSQGLSGGINEQFF. For the CDR3, the DNA is TGCGCCAGCAGCCAAGGTCTCTCAGGGGGTATCAATGAGCAGTTCTTC.